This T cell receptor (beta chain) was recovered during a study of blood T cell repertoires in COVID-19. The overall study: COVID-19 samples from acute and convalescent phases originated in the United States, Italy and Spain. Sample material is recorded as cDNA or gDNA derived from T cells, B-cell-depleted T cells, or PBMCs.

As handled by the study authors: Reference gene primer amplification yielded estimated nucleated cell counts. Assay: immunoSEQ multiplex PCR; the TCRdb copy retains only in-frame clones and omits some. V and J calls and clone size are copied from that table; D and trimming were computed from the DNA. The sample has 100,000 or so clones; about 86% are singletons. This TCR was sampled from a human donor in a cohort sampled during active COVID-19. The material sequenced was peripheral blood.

CDR3 DNA: TGCGCCAGCAGCTTGGGCCCGGGACAGGGGGGGAATGAGCAGTTCTTC. This translates into CASSLGPGQGGNEQFF. The chain is built from TRBV5-1 and TRBJ2-1, with 11 bases lining up with TRBD1. Trimming at V came to 0 bases and at J to 7 bases, leaving 6 bases not matched to a gene. There are 16 residues in the CDR3. CDR1 is SGHRS and CDR2 is YFSETQ in the germline V gene.